The 16 T cell receptor beta chains below all came from one sample that was sequenced in a study of blood T cell repertoires in COVID-19. The data were produced by immunoSEQ multiplex PCR, yet TCRdb's version contains in-frame clones alone and is incomplete. The data contain 130,000 to 150,000 clones, over 80% of them singletons. Sequenced material: PBMCs or T cells enriched from blood (not recorded which). The source of these receptors is a woman in her forties or fifties who had been exposed to COVID-19.

V gene TRBV27 combines with J gene TRBJ1-2; perhaps TRBD1 as D (6 bases). The CDR3 length is 15 residues. The germline V and J ends were trimmed by 2 bases and 4 bases, with 14 bases remaining between them. Germline lookup yields CDR1 MNHEY and CDR2 SMNVEV (reference sequence). The CDR3 sequence is CASSLGAGTTYGYTF. The DNA of the CDR3 is TGTGCCAGCAGTTTAGGGGCAGGGACAACCTATGGCTACACCTTC.

The V and J genes are TRBV29-1 and TRBJ2-1, with a weak D call TRBD1 (6 bases). Between the trimmed V and J ends, which lost 4 bases and 8 bases, there was a span of 18 bases. Germline CDR1 reads SQVTM; CDR2 reads ANQGSEA. There are 14 residues in the CDR3. CDR3 sequence: CSVVVTGKGDEQFF. DNA for the CDR3: TGCAGCGTTGTTGTCACAGGGAAGGGGGATGAGCAGTTCTTC.

The gene calls are TRBV19 and TRBJ2-7, with unresolved D. The CDR3 length is 13 residues. With 4 bases removed from V and 0 bases from J, the gap between germline ends came to 7 bases. CDR1 LNHDA and CDR2 SQIVND come from the germline V gene (reference sequence). CDR3 in DNA: TGTGCCAGTAGTACCACTGGCTCCTACGAGCAGTACTTC. This gives the protein CASSTTGSYEQYF. Full variable domain (outside the CDR3, taken from reference TRBV19 and TRBJ2-7): DGGITQSPKYLFRKEGQNVTLSCEQNLNHDAMYWYRQDPGQGLRLIYYSQIVNDFQKGDIAEGYSVSREKKESFPLTVTSAQKNPTAFYLCASSTTGSYEQYFGPGTRLTVT.

The rearrangement links TRBV5-6 to TRBJ1-2, with D perhaps TRBD1 (5 bases). The CDR3 is made up of 13 amino acids. Germline-derived CDR1 and CDR2 are SGHDT and YYEEEE. V was shortened by 0 bases and J by 8 bases, with 11 bases between the two germline ends. In nucleotides, the CDR3 is TGTGCCAGCAGCTTGGGGCAGGGTGAAGGCTACACCTTC. Translating it yields CASSLGQGEGYTF.

The rearrangement links TRBV9 to TRBJ2-4; the match to TRBD2 covers 7 bases. J lost 5 bases, V lost 5 bases, and 7 bases had no gene match. The CDR3 spans 14 residues. Germline lookup yields CDR1 SGDLS and CDR2 YYNGEE. CDR3 loop: CASSAGVTQNIQYF. The CDR3 region has the DNA TGTGCCAGCAGTGCGGGGGTAACCCAAAACATTCAGTACTTC. The full variable domain, rest sourced from reference TRBV9 and TRBJ2-4, is DSGVTQTPKHLITATGQRVTLRCSPRSGDLSVYWYQQSLDQGLQFLIQYYNGEERAKGNILERFSAQQFPDLHSELNLSSLELGDSALYFCASSAGVTQNIQYFGAGTRLSVL.

The gene calls are TRBV18 and TRBJ2-5; TRBD2 aligns across 13 bases. Trimming cost V 2 bases and J 2 bases; bases outside gene matches: 2. This CDR3 is 16 amino acids long. Germline CDR1 KGHSH, CDR2 LQKENI. The CDR3 loop is CASSPLLAGGQETQYF. The CDR3 DNA reads as TGTGCCAGCTCACCATTACTAGCGGGGGGGCAAGAGACCCAGTACTTC.

The chain uses TRBV7-3 and TRBJ2-1, with TRBD1 as a possible D gene (5 bases). Germline CDR1 reads SGHTA; CDR2 reads FQGTGA. The CDR3 loop spans 14 amino acids. The V end lost 5 bases, the J end lost 9 bases, and 17 bases lay between the germline ends. CDR3 bases: TGTGCCAGCAGCCAAGGGGCAGGGAACGCTGAGCAGTTCTTC. This encodes CASSQGAGNAEQFF.

This clone appeared once. The chain carries TRBV11-2 and TRBJ2-3, with TRBD2 identical over 7 bases. The CDR3 runs to 14 residues. Germline V gene sequence: CDR1 SGHAT, CDR2 FQNNGV. V gave up 5 bases and J gave up 6 bases; unmatched junction bases: 8. DNA of the CDR3: TGTGCCAGCAGCCGGGACTACCTCACGGATACGCAGTATTTT. Translation gives CASSRDYLTDTQYF.

The genes are TRBV5-1 and TRBJ2-1; the match to TRBD2 covers 12 bases. Germline CDR1 and CDR2: SGHRS and YFSETQ. V shed 1 base, J shed 3 bases, and the junction held 2 bases outside the gene matches. The CDR3 is 16 amino acids. This chain's CDR3 is CASSLQTSGSYNEQFF. The CDR3 coding sequence is TGCGCCAGCAGCTTGCAGACTAGCGGGAGCTACAATGAGCAGTTCTTC.

The V and J genes are TRBV10-1 and TRBJ2-5, with 10 positions matching TRBD1. This CDR3 has 15 residues. Germline assignment: CDR1 WNHNN and CDR2 SYGVQD (reference sequence). Germline trimming cut 2 bases from V and 5 bases from J; bases unmatched to any gene: 5. CDR3 in DNA: TGCGCCAGCAGTGAGAGTGGGACAGGGGTCGAGACCCAGTACTTC. Its translation: CASSESGTGVETQYF.

The chain has TRBV2 and TRBJ2-1, with 11 bases matching TRBD2. CDR3 length: 15 amino acids. Germline V gives CDR1 SNHLY, CDR2 FYNNEI. With 4 bases clipped from V and 6 bases from J, the junction kept 5 bases outside the gene matches. The CDR3 here is CASSGVSGRVNEQFF. Here the CDR3 DNA reads TGTGCCAGCAGTGGGGTTAGCGGGAGGGTCAATGAGCAGTTCTTC.

V usage is TRBV12-3 or TRBV12-4 and J usage is TRBJ2-1; no firm D call. The length of the CDR3 is 13 residues. V lost 1 base to trimming and J lost 5 bases, with 6 bases between them. The CDR3 DNA follows: TGTGCCAGCAGTTTAGACAGAGACAATGAGCAGTTCTTC. Translation gives CASSLDRDNEQFF.

Only one count was recorded for this clone. This chain links TRBV2 with TRBJ2-3, with 10 bases matching TRBD2. Germline-derived CDR1 and CDR2 are SNHLY and FYNNEI. J was trimmed by 4 bases and V by 5 bases; bases with no gene match: 18. This CDR3 is 19 amino acids long. CDR3 coding DNA: TGTGCCAGCAGTCCCCCCTCGACTAGCGGGCTACTCGCTGCAGATACGCAGTATTTT. Translated, it gives CASSPPSTSGLLAADTQYF.

The chain uses TRBV9 and TRBJ1-2; D unresolved. Trimming took off 0 bases at V and 5 bases at J, with 11 bases between the two ends. The CDR3 loop spans 14 amino acids. The germline CDR1 and CDR2 sequences are SGDLS and YYNGEE. This CDR3 is CASSVGGEGYGYTF. CDR3 in DNA: TGTGCCAGCAGCGTAGGTGGGGAGGGTTATGGCTACACCTTC.

This chain links TRBV19 with TRBJ1-2; D may be TRBD1 (6 bases). CDR1 is LNHDA and CDR2 is SQIVND in the germline V gene (reference sequence). This CDR3 is built from 13 residues. Trimming removed 6 bases at V and 6 bases at J, with 14 bases between. CDR3: CASSPRPGDGYTF. DNA of the CDR3: TGTGCCAGTAGCCCAAGACCAGGGGATGGCTACACCTTC.

This chain links TRBV27 with TRBJ2-3; 9 bases line up with TRBD2. V was pared by 4 bases and J by 5 bases, with 10 bases of the junction left unmatched. CDR1 is MNHEY, CDR2 SMNVEV, per germline (reference sequence). There are 16 residues in the CDR3. Here the CDR3 DNA reads TGTGCCAGCAGTTCCCGGGGCGGGGGGGTCCAAGATACGCAGTATTTT. It translates to CASSSRGGGVQDTQYF.